The T cell receptor (beta chain) under discussion was sequenced for a study of OX40 agonist ivuxolimab in advanced cancers. Study-wide context: Patients were over 65% male with ages roughly 20 to 80, mean approximately 55. Study-level results: Antigen specificity remained undetermined for the expanded peripheral T cells. Nonresponders included some who also had low normalized T-cell clonal expansion.

Remarks on this clone: Antigen specificity is unknown.

The CDR3 totals 13 residues. CDR1 MNHEY and CDR2 SVGAGI come from the germline V gene. V gave up 1 base and J gave up 3 bases, with 6 bases separating them. Clones were read by immunoSEQ multiplex PCR, and TCRdb kept only the in-frame ones, dropping some. The sample shows roughly 87,000 clones, under 95% of them seen only once. This chain uses TRBV6-5 with TRBJ1-1; a possible D gene is TRBD1 (5 bases). The source of this sequence is an adult with an advanced solid tumor such as melanoma, head and neck, liver or kidney cancer. Source: CD4+ or CD8+ T cells sorted from blood, taken in a trial of the OX40 agonist ivuxolimab. Here the CDR3 DNA reads TGTGCCAGCAGTTACTTAGGGGACACTGAAGCTTTCTTT. Residues: CASSYLGDTEAFF.